The sequence of this T cell receptor beta chain was determined in a study of identical twins. Overall study findings and caveats: Abundant beta clonotypes from cord blood bore fewer insertions; memory repertoires lacked this pattern. Twin-shared out-of-frame alpha sequences were enriched for low generation probability. Where beta out-of-frame sequences were concerned, excess twin sharing was weaker.

Per germline, CDR1 LGHNA and CDR2 YNFKEQ. This CDR3 comprises 15 residues. Trimming shortened V by 0 bases and J by 4 bases, and 12 bases separated the two germline ends. A universal primer site arose from template switching, and cDNA bore unique molecular identifiers. Via MiXCR, TCRdb re-called the 5' RACE reads, giving one row per CDR3 protein. Altogether roughly 1.6 million distinct CDR3 sequences are present, around 29% being singletons, with the ten largest covering less than 0.35%. This clonotype has only a few counts. No antigen is known for it. The TCR comes from a newborn girl in good health. This rearrangement joins TRBV4-2 to TRBJ1-2; D is possibly TRBD1 (5 bases). The source material was cord blood. The CDR3 sequence is CASSQEEGQSYGYTF. In DNA, the CDR3 is TGTGCCAGCAGCCAAGAGGAGGGGCAGAGCTATGGCTACACCTTC.